These 11 T cell receptor beta chains came from one sample sequenced in a study of response to subunit inactivated influenza vaccine. MiXCR, applied by TCRdb to the RT-PCR reads, yields one record per CDR3 protein. Of 150,000 to 200,000 distinct CDR3 sequences listed, approximately 10% are singletons. Sequenced here: non-naive T cells sorted from PBMCs, sampled more than 35 days after vaccination. These receptor sequences come from a man aged 45-60 years who received an inactivated influenza vaccine.

This clonotype was seen at least ten times. The rearrangement links TRBV12-3 or TRBV12-4 to TRBJ1-4; weak D call: TRBD1 (6 bases). V shed 7 bases and J shed 8 bases, with 17 bases lying between them. The CDR3 spans 14 residues. The CDR3 nucleotides read TGTGCCAGCAACGGCGCCGGGGGCGCGGAAAAACTGTTTTTT. Translating gives CASNGAGGAEKLFF.

The table lists this clonotype with a few counts. This CDR3 is CASRPGQGTYNEQFF. The CDR3 DNA reads as TGTGCCAGCAGACCGGGCCAGGGCACCTACAATGAGCAGTTCTTC. J is TRBJ2-1 and V is TRBV6-1, with D tentatively TRBD1 (5 bases). Between the trimmed V and J ends, which lost 6 bases and 2 bases, there was a span of 14 bases. The CDR3 loop spans 15 amino acids. The germline V gene encodes CDR1 MNHNS and CDR2 SASEGT.

CDR3 sequence reads: CASSLAATPANEQFF. The CDR3 DNA sequence: TGTGCCAGCAGCCTCGCGGCAACCCCTGCCAATGAGCAGTTCTTC. V is TRBV3-1 and J is TRBJ2-1; D gene ambiguous. Trimming took off 4 bases at V and 6 bases at J, with 16 bases between the two ends. The germline V gene encodes CDR1 LGHDT and CDR2 YNNKEL (reference sequence). The length of the CDR3 is 15 residues.

Note on this clonotype: This may be a read error: a much more frequent sequence differs by one nucleotide. This CDR3 is CASSLAQGAEAYF. The CDR3 DNA reads as TGTGCCAGCAGCTTAGCACAGGGGGCTGAAGCTTACTTT. The rearrangement uses TRBV7-2 and TRBJ1-1, with TRBD1 matching 9 bases. The CDR3 consists of 13 residues. In germline, CDR1 is SGHTA, CDR2 FQGNSA.

There are a few counts of this clonotype. The gene calls are TRBV7-3 and TRBJ2-7; TRBD1 agrees at 9 bases. J lost 4 bases, V lost 4 bases, and 5 bases had no gene match. This CDR3 spans 14 amino acids. Germline lookup yields CDR1 SGHTA and CDR2 FQGTGA. CDR3 region: CASSSTGGRYEQYF. CDR3 nucleotide sequence: TGTGCCAGCAGCTCGACAGGGGGGAGATACGAGCAGTACTTC.

This rearrangement joins TRBV19 to TRBJ2-7, with D maybe TRBD2 (6 bases). Between the trimmed V and J ends, which lost 7 bases and 2 bases, there was a span of 18 bases. This CDR3 spans 15 amino acids. The germline CDR1 and CDR2 sequences are LNHDA and SQIVND (reference sequence). The chain's CDR3 is CASTPTWGGTYEQYF. The CDR3 nucleotides are TGTGCCAGTACCCCAACCTGGGGAGGTACCTACGAGCAGTACTTC.

This clonotype was counted a few times. The rearrangement links TRBV20-1 to TRBJ2-7; tentative D call: TRBD2 (5 bases). Germline V gene sequence: CDR1 DFQATT, CDR2 SNEGSKA (reference sequence). Deletions cut 5 bases from V and 3 bases from J, with 5 bases between. The CDR3 sequence is 10 residues long. CDR3 sequence (DNA): TGCAGTGCTGGGAGCTACGAGCAGTACTTC. This translates into CSAGSYEQYF.

There are a few counts of this clonotype. The chain carries TRBV7-2 and TRBJ1-6; TRBD1 might be the D (5 bases). There are 15 residues in the CDR3. Per the germline V gene, CDR1 is SGHTA and CDR2 is FQGNSA. V was shortened by 1 base and J by 6 bases, with 10 bases between the two germline ends. In DNA, the CDR3 is TGTGCCAGCAGCTTAGATTCAGGGATTAATTCACCCCTCCACTTT. Amino acid sequence: CASSLDSGINSPLHF.

The chain is built from TRBV7-2 and TRBJ1-2, with no clear D. Germline values: CDR1 SGHTA, CDR2 FQGNSA. CDR3 length: 15 residues. With 3 bases removed from V and 7 bases from J, the gap between germline ends came to 18 bases. The CDR3 sequence is CASSFPTGRRLGYTF. CDR3 bases: TGTGCCAGCAGCTTCCCCACTGGACGTAGACTTGGCTACACCTTC.

The rearrangement joins TRBV5-5 to TRBJ2-5; a weak D match, TRBD2 (5 bases). CDR1 and CDR2 from the germline V gene are SGHKS and YYEKEE (reference sequence). This CDR3 comprises 14 residues. The germline V and J ends were trimmed by 2 bases and 2 bases, with 10 bases remaining between them. CDR3 sequence reads: CASSFQRGQETQYF. The DNA for the CDR3 is TGTGCCAGCAGCTTTCAAAGAGGGCAAGAGACCCAGTACTTC.

In its sample, this clonotype was seen a few times. The V gene is TRBV9, the J gene TRBJ2-5; 7 bases fit TRBD2. The germline V gene encodes CDR1 SGDLS and CDR2 YYNGEE. Trimming removed 0 bases from V and 5 bases from J; junction bases left unmatched: 13. The CDR3 consists of 17 residues. This CDR3 is CASSVGASGVGRETQYF. DNA for the CDR3: TGTGCCAGCAGCGTAGGGGCTAGCGGAGTCGGTAGGGAGACCCAGTACTTC.